Presented here are 31 T cell receptor beta chains from one specimen sequenced in a study of T cell changes during pregnancy in multiple sclerosis. TCRdb keeps only in-frame clones here, not all; method: immunoSEQ multiplex PCR. Of 40,000 to 60,000 clones listed, 85% to 95% were seen once; the top ten hold 0.6% to 0.75%. The source material was CD4+ T cells from peripheral blood mononuclear cells, sampled in the third trimester of pregnancy. The origin of the receptors is a female donor with multiple sclerosis, enrolled in a pregnancy study.

The V and J genes are TRBV2 and TRBJ2-3, with D possibly TRBD2 on 5 matching bases. This CDR3 region has 17 residues. Germline V gene lookup returns CDR1 SNHLY and CDR2 FYNNEI. The V gene lost 3 bases and the J gene lost 6 bases, with 22 bases spanning the gap. The CDR3, as DNA: TGTGCCAGCAGTGATCTCCCGAGGGCCAGGTCAAAGGATACGCAGTATTTT. Its translation: CASSDLPRARSKDTQYF.

V is TRBV11-1 and J is TRBJ2-1; 8 bases are shared with TRBD2. Losses at the gene ends were 5 bases for V and 0 bases for J; bases not matched to a gene: 3. Germline CDR1 is SGHAT and CDR2 is FQDESV (reference sequence). The CDR3 totals 15 residues. The CDR3 is CASSDSGASYNEQFF. DNA of the CDR3: TGTGCCAGCAGCGATAGCGGGGCCTCCTACAATGAGCAGTTCTTC. The whole variable domain, filled in from reference TRBV11-1 and TRBJ2-1, reads EAEVAQSPRYKITEKSQAVAFWCDPISGHATLYWYRQILGQGPELLVQFQDESVVDDSQLPKDRFSAERLKGVDSTLKIQPAELGDSAMYLCASSDSGASYNEQFFGPGTRLTVL.

The rearrangement joins TRBV18 to TRBJ1-4; tentative D call: TRBD1 (6 bases). The CDR3 has 14 residues. V gave up 6 bases and J gave up 0 bases, with 8 bases separating them. CDR1 and CDR2 (germline): KGHSH, LQKENI. CDR3 coding DNA: TGTGCCAGCTCCCGGACAGCAACTAATGAAAAACTGTTTTTT. It yields the protein CASSRTATNEKLFF.

This clone was recorded many times. The chain recombines TRBV30 with TRBJ1-4; D is undetermined. V lost 1 base and J lost 8, with 17 bases in between. Germline lookup yields CDR1 GTSNPN and CDR2 SVGIG (reference sequence). The CDR3 totals 15 residues. DNA for the CDR3: TGTGCCTGGAGTGGCGGCGGTAACTCACTAGAAAAACTGTTTTTT. Protein: CAWSGGGNSLEKLFF.

The chain employs TRBV21-1 and TRBJ2-7; TRBD1, the table's D call, lacks a check against the DNA. TRBV21-1 is classified as a pseudogene. This CDR3 spans 12 amino acids. CDR3 bases: TGTGCCAGCAGAAAAGGGGCCAACGAGCAGTACTTC. Translated, it gives CASRKGANEQYF.

The gene calls are TRBV2 and TRBJ1-4, with D possibly being TRBD1 (5 bases). CDR1 and CDR2 from the germline V gene are SNHLY and FYNNEI. With 3 bases removed from V and 7 bases from J, the gap between germline ends came to 12 bases. The CDR3 has 14 residues. The CDR3 DNA sequence: TGTGCCAGCAGTGACCAAGGACACCTTGAAAAACTGTTTTTT. Translating gives CASSDQGHLEKLFF. The whole variable domain, remainder taken from reference TRBV2 and TRBJ1-4, is EPEVTQTPSHQVTQMGQEVILRCVPISNHLYFYWYRQILGQKVEFLVSFYNNEISEKSEIFDDQFSVERPDGSNFTLKIRSTKLEDSAMYFCASSDQGHLEKLFFGSGTQLSVL.

The V call is TRBV2, the J call TRBJ2-1, with D possibly TRBD2 on 6 matching bases. V was clipped by 6 bases and J by 3 bases, with 9 bases between them. The CDR3 extends over 13 amino acids. CDR1 and CDR2 from the germline V gene are SNHLY and FYNNEI. The CDR3 DNA sequence: TGTGCCAGCAGGATGGGACTCTACAATGAGCAGTTCTTC. Translation gives CASRMGLYNEQFF.

This rearrangement joins TRBV5-1 to TRBJ2-7, with 11 bases lining up with TRBD2. The length of the CDR3 is 16 residues. Looked up from germline, CDR1 is SGHRS and CDR2 is YFSETQ. J gave up 0 bases and V 2 bases, and 4 bases lay outside the gene matches. The CDR3 nucleotides read TGCGCCAGCAGCTTTTTCGGGACTAGCGGCTCCTACGAGCAGTACTTC. This encodes CASSFFGTSGSYEQYF.

The chain recombines TRBV5-1 with TRBJ2-5; D may be TRBD2 (6 bases). Germline CDR1 and CDR2: SGHRS and YFSETQ. Trimming shortened V by 4 bases and J by 3 bases, and 10 bases separated the two germline ends. This CDR3 contains 13 residues. The CDR3 loop reads CASSPRGEETQYF. The DNA of the CDR3 is TGCGCCAGCAGCCCCCGCGGGGAAGAGACCCAGTACTTC.

The chain is built from TRBV29-1 and TRBJ1-1; tentative D call: TRBD1 (5 bases). Germline assignment: CDR1 SQVTM and CDR2 ANQGSEA. With 7 bases removed from V and 1 base from J, the gap between germline ends came to 7 bases. This CDR3 region has 11 residues. This chain's CDR3 is CSADRNTEAFF. DNA for the CDR3: TGCAGCGCCGACAGGAACACTGAAGCTTTCTTT.

This CDR3 reads CASNGAIGTSGYEQYF. The DNA of the CDR3 is TGTGCCAGCAATGGGGCCATTGGGACTAGCGGCTACGAGCAGTACTTC. The gene calls are TRBV2 and TRBJ2-7; the match to TRBD2 covers 11 bases. Looked up from germline, CDR1 is SNHLY and CDR2 is FYNNEI. The CDR3 has 16 amino acids. Unmatched junction bases numbered 11, after V lost 7 bases and J lost 3 bases. Combining the CDR3 with reference TRBV2 and TRBJ2-7 gives the whole variable domain EPEVTQTPSHQVTQMGQEVILRCVPISNHLYFYWYRQILGQKVEFLVSFYNNEISEKSEIFDDQFSVERPDGSNFTLKIRSTKLEDSAMYFCASNGAIGTSGYEQYFGPGTRLTVT.

The chain uses TRBV28 and TRBJ2-1; possibly TRBD1 for D (6 bases). The CDR3 spans 19 residues. Trimming pared 2 bases from V and 5 bases from J, leaving 25 bases between. The germline gives CDR1 MDHEN, CDR2 SYDVKM. The CDR3 protein is CASSLIIVGVGGRNNEQFF. The CDR3, as DNA: TGTGCCAGCAGTTTAATAATAGTGGGAGTAGGGGGAAGAAACAATGAGCAGTTCTTC.

This clone has a single count. This chain joins TRBV29-1 and TRBJ1-1; TRBD1 matches 9 bases. The ends lost 4 bases at V and 11 bases at J; junction bases unmatched: 2. This CDR3 region has 10 residues. Germline V lookup: CDR1 SQVTM, CDR2 ANQGSEA. CDR3 loop: CSVGQGDAFF. The CDR3 bases are TGCAGCGTTGGACAGGGGGATGCTTTCTTT.

The V and J genes are TRBV5-1 and TRBJ1-4; no clear D gene. V gave up 0 bases and J gave up 3 bases, with 6 bases separating them. CDR3 length: 14 residues. CDR1 and CDR2 (germline): SGHRS, YFSETQ. As DNA, the CDR3 is TGCGCCAGCAGCTTGGTCGGGTCTAATGAAAAACTGTTTTTT. Its translation: CASSLVGSNEKLFF.

This clone was seen just once. This chain connects TRBV28 to TRBJ1-5; 9 bases map to TRBD1. Looked up from germline, CDR1 is MDHEN and CDR2 is SYDVKM. The CDR3 is 14 amino acids. J was trimmed by 2 bases and V by 8 bases; bases with no gene match: 4. The CDR3 protein is CASLQGAGNQPQHF. The DNA for the CDR3 is TGTGCCAGCCTACAGGGGGCCGGCAATCAGCCCCAGCATTTT.

V usage is TRBV30 and J usage is TRBJ1-1; 7 nucleotides match TRBD1. The V segment lost 2 bases and the J segment 1 base; nucleotides outside the gene matches: 4. CDR1 and CDR2 from the germline V gene are GTSNPN and SVGIG (reference sequence). CDR3 length: 14 residues. The CDR3 DNA reads as TGTGCCTGGAGTCTTTCAGGGGGGAACACTGAAGCTTTCTTT. It codes for CAWSLSGGNTEAFF. The whole variable domain, filled in from reference TRBV30 and TRBJ1-1, reads SQTIHQWPATLVQPVGSPLSLECTVEGTSNPNLYWYRQAAGRGLQLLFYSVGIGQISSEVPQNLSASRPQDRQFILSSKKLLLSDSGFYLCAWSLSGGNTEAFFGQGTRLTVV.

This clone was picked up one time. The chain links TRBV6-5 to TRBJ1-4; no definite D call. Germline CDR1 reads MNHEY; CDR2 reads SVGAGI. The V and J ends lost 0 bases and 4 bases respectively, with 9 bases between them. The CDR3 runs 15 residues. The CDR3 protein is CASSYSRPDNEKLFF. The CDR3 DNA follows: TGTGCCAGCAGTTACTCGAGGCCAGATAATGAAAAACTGTTTTTT.

The V gene is TRBV6-6, the J gene TRBJ1-5; tentatively, D is TRBD1 (6 bases). Germline values: CDR1 MNHNY, CDR2 SVGAGI (reference sequence). The CDR3 consists of 14 residues. With 6 bases removed from V and 2 bases from J, the gap between germline ends came to 11 bases. The CDR3 DNA follows: TGTGCCAGCAGAGAACAGGGAGGCAATCAGCCCCAGCATTTT. Protein: CASREQGGNQPQHF.

The chain links TRBV6-1 to TRBJ2-3; 13 nucleotides line up with TRBD2. Germline CDR1 reads MNHNS; CDR2 reads SASEGT. CDR3 length: 15 amino acids. V lost 3 bases to trimming and J lost 5 bases; unmatched junction nucleotides: 2. The chain's CDR3 is CASSEWTSGRDTQYF. In DNA, the CDR3 is TGTGCCAGCAGTGAGTGGACTAGCGGGAGAGATACGCAGTATTTT.

The rearrangement uses TRBV4-2 and TRBJ2-1; 8 nucleotides line up with TRBD2. CDR1 LGHNA and CDR2 YNFKEQ come from the germline V gene. V was pared by 4 bases and J by 3 bases, with 5 bases of the junction left unmatched. The CDR3 loop spans 15 amino acids. This CDR3 reads CASSPSGSNYNEQFF. CDR3 bases: TGTGCCAGCAGCCCAAGCGGGAGTAACTACAATGAGCAGTTCTTC.

The J gene is TRBJ2-3, the V gene TRBV28, with 7 bases identical to TRBD2. V trimming: 6 bases; J trimming: 1 base; junction bases outside the gene matches: 16. In germline, CDR1 is MDHEN, CDR2 SYDVKM. The CDR3 consists of 18 residues. The CDR3 sequence: CASRGREAAGLRTDTQYF. The DNA of the CDR3 is TGTGCCAGCAGAGGACGCGAAGCAGCGGGATTGCGCACAGATACGCAGTATTTT. The full variable domain, its missing parts supplied by reference TRBV28 and TRBJ2-3, is DVKVTQSSRYLVKRTGEKVFLECVQDMDHENMFWYRQDPGLGLRLIYFSYDVKMKEKGDIPEGYSVSREKKERFSLILESASTNQTSMYLCASRGREAAGLRTDTQYFGPGTRLTVL.

This clone was seen only once. The chain links TRBV28 to TRBJ2-3; 7 nucleotides agree with TRBD1. J lost 1 base, V lost 2 bases, and 3 bases had no gene match. This CDR3 has 15 amino acids. From germline, CDR1 is MDHEN and CDR2 SYDVKM. The CDR3 loop is CASSLKGAGTDTQYF. For the CDR3, the DNA is TGTGCCAGCAGTTTAAAGGGGGCCGGCACAGATACGCAGTATTTT.

The CDR3 loop reads CASSFPAGGSTYEQYF. DNA for the CDR3: TGTGCCAGCAGCTTCCCAGCGGGAGGGAGCACCTACGAGCAGTACTTC. The V gene is TRBV28, the J gene TRBJ2-7, with 10 bases matching TRBD2. The trim removed 6 bases at V and 2 bases at J, leaving 10 bases unmatched. In germline, CDR1 is MDHEN, CDR2 SYDVKM. The length of the CDR3 is 16 residues.

J is TRBJ1-5 and V is TRBV7-9; D call uncertain. CDR3 size: 14 residues. The germline gives CDR1 SEHNR, CDR2 FQNEAQ (reference sequence). Trimming cost V 1 base and J 6 bases, with 10 bases left between them. The DNA of the CDR3 is TGTGCCAGCAGCTTAGAGGAGCAAGGTCAGCCCCAGCATTTT. This codes for CASSLEEQGQPQHF.

The chain links TRBV5-1 to TRBJ1-1; TRBD1 matches 10 bases. Germline V gene lookup returns CDR1 SGHRS and CDR2 YFSETQ. The CDR3 loop spans 13 amino acids. With V trimmed by 4 bases and J by 11 bases, 8 bases remained unmatched. Written as DNA, the CDR3 is TGCGCCAGCAGCCAAGACAGGGGGCTCGGGGCTTTCTTT. It translates to CASSQDRGLGAFF.

The rearrangement uses TRBV28 and TRBJ1-2; tentatively, D is TRBD1 (5 bases). CDR3 length equals 11 residues. Germline V gene lookup returns CDR1 MDHEN and CDR2 SYDVKM. V dropped 2 bases and J dropped 13 bases, with 11 bases sitting between them. The CDR3: CASSLGALGTF. The CDR3 region has the DNA TGTGCCAGCAGTTTAGGGGCCCTCGGCACCTTC.

V gene TRBV9 combines with J gene TRBJ2-1; tentatively, D is TRBD2 (5 bases). CDR1 and CDR2 (germline): SGDLS, YYNGEE. CDR3 length: 14 residues. V shed 5 bases and J shed 7 bases, with 16 bases lying between them. This CDR3 is CASSSLGVTNEQFF. As DNA, the CDR3 is TGTGCCAGCAGTTCACTCGGGGTTACGAATGAGCAGTTCTTC.

This chain links TRBV7-8 with TRBJ1-6; D is possibly TRBD1 (5 bases). The CDR3 has 19 residues. Trimming left V 4 bases short and J 6 bases short, with 25 bases between. The germline gives CDR1 SGHVS, CDR2 FQNEAQ. The CDR3 DNA is TGTGCCAGCAGCTCACACCTATCGCCACAGGAGCAATTTAATTCACCCCTCCACTTT. Translated, it gives CASSSHLSPQEQFNSPLHF.

The chain employs TRBV7-2 and TRBJ1-4; possibly TRBD1 for D (5 bases). The CDR3 covers 14 residues. V dropped 5 bases and J dropped 10 bases, with 17 bases sitting between them. Germline CDR1 SGHTA, CDR2 FQGNSA. The CDR3 coding sequence is TGTGCCAGCAGCGTAAGGGGTGAGCTAGGAAAACTGTTTTTT. Encoded protein: CASSVRGELGKLFF.

This chain connects TRBV28 to TRBJ2-7; tentative D call: TRBD2 (6 bases). Germline CDR1 is MDHEN and CDR2 is SYDVKM. Trimming took off 6 bases at V and 0 bases at J, with 21 bases between the two ends. This CDR3 region has 17 residues. Here the CDR3 DNA reads TGTGCCAGCAGCCGGGACTCCAGCCCAATCAGCTCCTACGAGCAGTACTTC. Protein sequence: CASSRDSSPISSYEQYF.

The rearrangement joins TRBV6-5 to TRBJ2-7, with a possible D match to TRBD2 (6 bases). V dropped 4 bases and J dropped 7 bases, with 23 bases sitting between them. The CDR3 consists of 16 residues. The germline gives CDR1 MNHEY, CDR2 SVGAGI. Written as DNA, the CDR3 is TGTGCCAGCAGTTCAGGACCCGGGACTCCTGCGGGGGAGCAGTACTTC. As protein: CASSSGPGTPAGEQYF.